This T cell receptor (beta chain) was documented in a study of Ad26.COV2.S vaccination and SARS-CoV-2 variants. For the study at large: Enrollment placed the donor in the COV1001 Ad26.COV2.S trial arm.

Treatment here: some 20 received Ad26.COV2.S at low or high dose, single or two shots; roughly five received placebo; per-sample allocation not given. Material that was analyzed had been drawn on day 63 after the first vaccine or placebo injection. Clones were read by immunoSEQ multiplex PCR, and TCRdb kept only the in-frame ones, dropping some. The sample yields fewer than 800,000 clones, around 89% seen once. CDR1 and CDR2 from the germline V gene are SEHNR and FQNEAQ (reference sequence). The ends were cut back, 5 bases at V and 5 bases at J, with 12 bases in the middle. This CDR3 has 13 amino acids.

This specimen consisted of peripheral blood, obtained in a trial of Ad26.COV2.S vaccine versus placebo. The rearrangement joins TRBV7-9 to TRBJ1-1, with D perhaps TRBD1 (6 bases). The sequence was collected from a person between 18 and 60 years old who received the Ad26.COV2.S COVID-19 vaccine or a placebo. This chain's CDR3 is CASSPRGGTEAFF. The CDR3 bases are TGTGCCAGCAGCCCCCGAGGGGGTACTGAAGCTTTCTTT. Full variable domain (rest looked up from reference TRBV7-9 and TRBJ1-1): DTGVSQNPRHKITKRGQNVTFRCDPISEHNRLYWYRQTLGQGPEFLTYFQNEAQLEKSRLLSDRFSAERPKGSFSTLEIQRTEQGDSAMYLCASSPRGGTEAFFGQGTRLTVV.